This TCR beta chain stems from a study of technical replicates of blood from a handful of donors. This CDR3 has 13 residues. CDR1 is SGHNT and CDR2 is YYREEE in the germline V gene (reference sequence). As concerns this clone: At one of its ends the junction is not consistent with the germline gene, which may arise from a read error.

Here immunoSEQ multiplex PCR was the method, and the copy in TCRdb shows in-frame clones only, minus some. In the table there are 75,000 to 95,000 clones, 85% to 95% of which are singletons. The chain couples TRBV5-4 to TRBJ2-1, with 13 bases identical to TRBD2. The TCR sequence derives from a human donor in good health. Sequencing used T cells isolated from PBMCs. The CDR3 region is CASSLGLAGGLVF. The CDR3 DNA follows: TGTGCCAGCAGCTTGGGACTAGCGGGAGGCCTGGTCTTC. Supplemented by reference TRBV5-4 and TRBJ2-1, the full variable domain reads ETGVTQSPTHLIKTRGQQVTLRCSSQSGHNTVSWYQQALGQGPQFIFQYYREEENGRGNFPPRFSGLQFPNYSSELNVNALELDDSALYLCASSLGLAGGLVFGPGTRLTVL.